The rows below give T cell receptor beta chains drawn from one sample of a study of cytomegalovirus exposure and HLA in healthy donors. Generated by immunoSEQ multiplex PCR, the TCRdb table keeps only in-frame clones and is missing some. The sample has under 110,000 clones, about 75% seen once; the top ten hold 2.5%. Source material: PBMCs. The receptors come from a man aged 35 to 55 in good health and CMV-seronegative. Each CDR3 is given with its conserved first and last residue. Fields, in order: J gene, V gene, CDR3 protein.

J gene: TRBJ2-2; V gene: TRBV27; CDR3 protein: CASSLRTGSVAGELFF
J gene: TRBJ1-4; V gene: TRBV25-1; CDR3 protein: CASSGRGYVKLFF
J gene: NA; V gene: TRBV5-1; CDR3 protein: CASSFTGGAGYEQYF
J gene: TRBJ2-1; V gene: TRBV27; CDR3 protein: CASSLRGQSRNEQFF
J gene: TRBJ1-1; V gene: TRBV6-6; CDR3 protein: CASSYSYGDTEAFF
J gene: TRBJ2-2; V gene: TRBV28; CDR3 protein: CASHRGPNTGELFF
J gene: TRBJ1-2; V gene: TRBV5-4; CDR3 protein: CASSLGVEANYGYTF
J gene: TRBJ2-3; V gene: TRBV25-1; CDR3 protein: CASRPQGSTDTQYF
J gene: TRBJ1-6; V gene: TRBV6-1; CDR3 protein: CASSVEGADSPLHF
J gene: TRBJ2-1; V gene: TRBV18; CDR3 protein: CASSRQGQNNEQFF
J gene: TRBJ2-3; V gene: TRBV7-2; CDR3 protein: CASSLTGGTDTQYF
J gene: TRBJ2-4; V gene: TRBV7-9; CDR3 protein: CASSLSSGIAKNIQYF
J gene: TRBJ1-1; V gene: TRBV5-1; CDR3 protein: CASRLDRHNTEAFF
J gene: TRBJ2-5; V gene: TRBV2; CDR3 protein: CATTGGRGGRETQYF
J gene: TRBJ2-1; V gene: TRBV29-1; CDR3 protein: CSVDHGTLYNEQFF
J gene: TRBJ2-3; V gene: TRBV4-1; CDR3 protein: CASSQETTSGGSDTQYF
J gene: TRBJ2-7; V gene: TRBV7-9; CDR3 protein: CASSQDSAYEQYF
J gene: TRBJ2-1; V gene: TRBV2; CDR3 protein: CASREQGSLNNEQFF
J gene: TRBJ1-5; V gene: TRBV2; CDR3 protein: CASSEARGAGQPQHF
J gene: TRBJ2-2; V gene: TRBV18; CDR3 protein: CASSPAGAGELFF
J gene: TRBJ2-5; V gene: TRBV5-1; CDR3 protein: CASSLGGGHRQETQYF
J gene: TRBJ2-1; V gene: TRBV5-6; CDR3 protein: CASSLVGTREFF
J gene: TRBJ2-5; V gene: TRBV6-4; CDR3 protein: CASSGNEGETQYF
J gene: TRBJ1-1; V gene: TRBV12-5; CDR3 protein: CASGPPGRGTGTTEAFF
J gene: TRBJ2-7; V gene: TRBV5-5; CDR3 protein: CASSAGPGTYEQYF
J gene: TRBJ1-5; V gene: TRBV27; CDR3 protein: CASSLSRNQPQHF
J gene: TRBJ1-4; V gene: TRBV27; CDR3 protein: CASRQPGGKEKLFF
J gene: TRBJ2-7; V gene: TRBV6-5; CDR3 protein: CASRGTGGDRYEQYF